These 3 T cell receptor beta chains came from one sample sequenced in a study of T cell responses to AZD1222 COVID-19 vaccine. Measured with immunoSEQ multiplex PCR; TCRdb has only the in-frame clones, and not every one. The profile shows fewer than 300,000 clones, 85% to 95% of them singletons. Source: peripheral blood, taken on day 0 of AZD1222 vaccination. The source of these receptors is an adult in good health.

The chain has TRBV7-2 and TRBJ2-1, with D possibly being TRBD1 (6 bases). This CDR3 spans 16 amino acids. CDR1 SGHTA and CDR2 FQGNSA come from the germline V gene. The V and J ends lost 2 bases and 10 bases respectively, with 21 bases between them. The CDR3 here is CASSLLWGPKKGEQFF. The DNA for the CDR3 is TGTGCCAGCAGCTTACTCTGGGGGCCGAAAAAGGGGGAGCAGTTCTTC.

The rearrangement links TRBV2 to TRBJ1-5; D possibly corresponds to TRBD1 (5 bases). Trimming left V 7 bases short and J 3 bases short, with 13 bases between. Per the germline V gene, CDR1 is SNHLY and CDR2 is FYNNEI. The CDR3 spans 14 residues. The CDR3 loop is CASTWGLINQPQHF. In DNA form, the CDR3 reads TGTGCCAGCACCTGGGGACTCATCAATCAGCCCCAGCATTTT.

A single count supports this clone. In nucleotides, the CDR3 is TGTGCCAGCAGTGCCTCGGGCAGCCAGCCCCAGCATTTT. Translating it yields CASSASGSQPQHF. The chain links TRBV2 to TRBJ1-5; D call uncertain. Trimming took 4 bases from V and 7 from J, leaving 11 bases between them. The CDR3 totals 13 residues. The germline CDR1 and CDR2 sequences are SNHLY and FYNNEI.